These T cell receptor beta chains were read from a single sample in a study of blood T cells in healthy people across ages. TCRdb re-called the 5' RACE reads through MiXCR, storing one row per CDR3 protein. Altogether about 1,500,000 distinct CDR3 sequences are present, 42% being singletons, with the ten largest covering approximately 7.9%. Sequenced: blood. These receptors originate from a young woman in good health. The CDR3 runs from the conserved cysteine through the conserved F or W. Fields, in order: V gene, D gene, J gene, clone size, CDR3 DNA, CDR3 protein. The D gene is left open where the match is weak. Clone size, where shown, is once, few, many, or a class for clones that have expanded.

>TRBV7-9|NA|TRBJ2-5|NA
TGTGCCAGCAGCTCCACCCGGGGGCAGTCACAGGAGACCCAGTACTTC
CASSSTRGQSQETQYF
>TRBV10-3|NA|TRBJ2-1|NA
TGTGCCATCAGTGAAGACCACTCCTCCTACAATGAGCAGTTCTTC
CAISEDHSSYNEQFF
>TRBV10-3|NA|TRBJ2-6|NA
TGTGCCATCAGTGAGTCGGAGTATACTGGGGCCAACGTCCTGACTTTC
CAISESEYTGANVLTF
>TRBV5-1|TRBD1|TRBJ2-1|few
TGCGCCAGCGGCCAGGGGGCGCAGTACAATGAGCAGTTCTTC
CASGQGAQYNEQFF
>TRBV24-1|TRBD2|TRBJ2-1|few
TGTGCCACGACTAGCGGGGGCGGGTCCTACAATGAGCAGTTCTTC
CATTSGGGSYNEQFF
>TRBV19|TRBD2|TRBJ2-1|NA
TGTGCCAGTAGTGTACTAGCGGGGCTAAGCTCCTACAATGAGCAGTTCTTC
CASSVLAGLSSYNEQFF
>TRBV11-2|NA|TRBJ1-4|NA
TGTGCCAGCAGCTCTTCAGGGACGACTAATGAAAAACTGTTTTTT
CASSSSGTTNEKLFF
>TRBV5-1|TRBD1|TRBJ1-1|NA
TGCGCCAGCAGCTGGGTGGGACAGGGGGAAGCTTTCTTT
CASSWVGQGEAFF
>TRBV6-5|TRBD1|TRBJ2-3|NA
TGTGCCAGAAGGGGGCCGCTAACTAGCACAGATACGCAGTATTTT
CARRGPLTSTDTQYF
>TRBV7-2|TRBD1|TRBJ1-2|few
TGTGCCAGCAGCTGGGACAGGTCCAACTATGGCTACACCTTC
CASSWDRSNYGYTF
>TRBV9|TRBD2|TRBJ2-1|few
TGTGCCAGCAGCCTTACTAGCGGGGGAGTTTCTGAGCAGTTCTTC
CASSLTSGGVSEQFF
>TRBV12-3/TRBV12-4|TRBD2|TRBJ2-7|NA
TGTGCCAGCAGTAATAGCGGGGGGGCCTACGAGCAGTACTTC
CASSNSGGAYEQYF
>TRBV10-3|TRBD2|TRBJ2-3|few
TGTGCCATCAGTGCCGTCCTGACTAGCGGGGGCACAGATACGCAGTATTTT
CAISAVLTSGGTDTQYF
>TRBV11-2|NA|TRBJ2-1|NA
TGTGCCAGCAGCTTAGCTAGCGTAATCTACAATGAGCAGTTCTTC
CASSLASVIYNEQFF
>TRBV5-1|NA|TRBJ2-7|NA
TGCGCCAGCAGCCCCCTTGGGGGGTCCACCTACGAGCAGTACTTC
CASSPLGGSTYEQYF
>TRBV9|NA|TRBJ1-2|NA
TGTGCCAGCAGTCACCAGACCTTCTCTTATGGCTACACCTTC
CASSHQTFSYGYTF
>TRBV7-8|TRBD2|TRBJ2-3|NA
TGTGCCAGCAGCCTCCAGACTAGCGGACGCACAGATACGCAGTATTTT
CASSLQTSGRTDTQYF
>TRBV5-1|NA|TRBJ2-5|NA
TGCGCCAGCAGCTCCAATGTTTTAGCAGGGGAGACCCAGTACTTC
CASSSNVLAGETQYF
>TRBV27|TRBD2|TRBJ2-1|NA
TGTGCCAGCAGTTTGGGGGCGCGGGGGGGCCGCATCCCTCAGCCGTTCTTC
CASSLGARGGRIPQPFF
>TRBV11-2|NA|TRBJ1-1|NA
TGTGCCAGCAGCTTAGGACAGGTGGCCACTGAAGCTTTCTTT
CASSLGQVATEAFF
>TRBV20-1|NA|TRBJ2-5|few
TGCAGTGCTCGCGATAAAAGGAGGGGAATAGAGACCCAGTACTTC
CSARDKRRGIETQYF
>TRBV20-1|NA|TRBJ2-1|NA
TGCAGTGCTAGAGATTCCGACTGGATCTCCTACAATGAGCAGTTCTTC
CSARDSDWISYNEQFF
>TRBV7-9|TRBD2|TRBJ2-1|NA
TGTGCCAGCAGCTTAGCCCGACTAGCGGGGGGGCTTCCCCATTACAATGAGCAGTTCTTC
CASSLARLAGGLPHYNEQFF
>TRBV28|NA|TRBJ2-7|NA
NA
CASSSSGWRGSSYEQYF
>TRBV11-2|TRBD2|TRBJ2-7|NA
TGTGCCAGCACTAGGGGAAGTAGCGGGTTTTTCTACGAGCAGTACTTC
CASTRGSSGFFYEQYF
>TRBV27|TRBD1|TRBJ1-2|NA
TGTGCCAGCAGTTTATTGGTCGTCGCAGGGACAGGGAGCAAGGTGGACTATGGCTACACCTTC
CASSLLVVAGTGSKVDYGYTF
>TRBV20-1|NA|TRBJ2-1|NA
TGCAGTGCTACGACTTATACCCAGTTCTTC
CSATTYTQFF
>TRBV20-1|TRBD2|TRBJ2-3|NA
TGCAGTGCTAGAGATGTCCAGCGGGGGGGAACAGATACGCAGTATTTT
CSARDVQRGGTDTQYF
>TRBV11-2|NA|TRBJ2-7|once
TGTGCCAGCAGCTTCTCCACGGGGGACAGATATGAGCAGTACTTC
CASSFSTGDRYEQYF
>TRBV7-9|NA|TRBJ2-3|NA
TGTGCCAGCAGCCCAACCCGGACAGAGCTCACAGATACGCAGTATTTT
CASSPTRTELTDTQYF
>TRBV12-3/TRBV12-4|NA|TRBJ2-3|NA
TGTGCCAGCGGACTTGTCCCGGGTCTCGTAACGGATACGCAGTATTTT
CASGLVPGLVTDTQYF
>TRBV10-3|NA|TRBJ2-7|few
TGTGCCATCAGCCGGGAAGGGCTCTCCTACGAGCAGTACTTC
CAISREGLSYEQYF
>TRBV6-6|TRBD1|TRBJ2-7|NA
TGTGCCAGCACCGATGGGGACAGGGGGCGGCAAAGTTACGAGCAGTACTTC
CASTDGDRGRQSYEQYF
>TRBV20-1|NA|TRBJ1-5|many
TGCAGTGCTAGGGGGCTGGTCAATCAGCCCCAGCATTTT
CSARGLVNQPQHF
>TRBV2|NA|TRBJ2-7|NA
TGTGCCAGCAAAGGGGGGGGACCTTACTACGAGCAGTACTTC
CASKGGGPYYEQYF
>TRBV20-1|NA|TRBJ2-7|NA
TGCAGTGTCCGCGGCGGGCAGGGCGGCATCTACGAGCAGTACTTC
CSVRGGQGGIYEQYF
>TRBV6-6|TRBD1|TRBJ1-2|NA
TGTGCCAGCGTCAAAGGACAGGGGACCTATGGCTACACCTTC
CASVKGQGTYGYTF
>TRBV7-9|NA|TRBJ1-5|NA
TGTGCCAGCAGCTTAACAGCGGGGGCAGATACGCAGCATTTT
CASSLTAGADTQHF
>TRBV24-1|TRBD1|TRBJ2-1|once
TGTGCCACCAGTGATTCGGCAGGGGGCATTATCAATGAGCAGTTCTTC
CATSDSAGGIINEQFF
>TRBV7-9|TRBD2|TRBJ2-7|few
TGTGCCAGCAGCTTAGAGGGGACTAGCGAGCAGTACTTC
CASSLEGTSEQYF
>TRBV11-2|TRBD2|TRBJ2-7|NA
TGTGCCAGCAGCTTAGGGACTAGCGGAGCATACTACGAGCAGTACTTC
CASSLGTSGAYYEQYF
>TRBV6-2/TRBV6-3|NA|TRBJ1-6|NA
TGTGCCAGCAGCACTCCGGGAGAAGCTAATTCACCCCTCCACTTT
CASSTPGEANSPLHF
>TRBV20-1|NA|TRBJ1-4|NA
TGCAGTGCTAGAGATCCAAGGGGCGGCGATGAAAAACTGTTTTTT
CSARDPRGGDEKLFF